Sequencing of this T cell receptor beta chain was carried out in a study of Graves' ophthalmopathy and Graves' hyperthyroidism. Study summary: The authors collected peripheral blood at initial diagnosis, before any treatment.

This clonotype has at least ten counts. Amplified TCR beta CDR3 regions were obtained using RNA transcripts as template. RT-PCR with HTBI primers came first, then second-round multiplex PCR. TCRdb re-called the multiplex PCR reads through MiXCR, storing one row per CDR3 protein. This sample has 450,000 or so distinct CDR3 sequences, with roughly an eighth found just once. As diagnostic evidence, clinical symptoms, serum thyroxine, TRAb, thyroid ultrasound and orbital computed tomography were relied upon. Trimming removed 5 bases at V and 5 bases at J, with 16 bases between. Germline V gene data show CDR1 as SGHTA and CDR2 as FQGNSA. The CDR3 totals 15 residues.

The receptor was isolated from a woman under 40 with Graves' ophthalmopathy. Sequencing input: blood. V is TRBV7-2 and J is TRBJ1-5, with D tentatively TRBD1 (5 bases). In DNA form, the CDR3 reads TGTGCCAGCAGCCGAAATTTAGGGGCTGATCAGCCCCAGCATTTT. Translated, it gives CASSRNLGADQPQHF.